Below, 11 T cell receptor beta chains from the same sample are listed, as sequenced in a study of cytomegalovirus exposure and HLA in healthy donors. PCR was performed using 60 Vbeta and 13 Jbeta primers. TCRdb keeps only in-frame clones here, not all; method: immunoSEQ multiplex PCR. Of 90,000 to 120,000 clones listed, 10% were seen once; the top ten hold 5.8%. The specimen sequenced was PBMCs. The origin of the receptors is a man aged 35-49 years in good health and CMV-seropositive.

This clone was observed a few times. The chain recombines TRBV5-1 with TRBJ2-1; 9 nucleotides align to TRBD2. CDR3 length equals 19 residues. V lost 3 bases and J lost 5; bases outside the gene matches: 18. The germline gives CDR1 SGHRS, CDR2 YFSETQ. The CDR3 DNA is TGCGCCAGCAGCTCAGGTCGACTAGCGGCCCTACCAGATAACAATGAGCAGTTCTTC. Encoded protein: CASSSGRLAALPDNNEQFF.

This chain links TRBV7-3 with TRBJ2-3, with 7 bases that match TRBD2. The CDR3 consists of 14 residues. The germline CDR1 and CDR2 sequences are SGHTA and FQGTGA. V shed 2 bases, J shed 5 bases, and the junction held 4 bases outside the gene matches. The CDR3 spells CASSLGGRKDTQYF. CDR3 coding DNA: TGTGCCAGCAGCTTAGGCGGGAGAAAAGATACGCAGTATTTT.

The rearrangement links TRBV29-1 to TRBJ2-7; TRBD2 agrees at 10 bases. From germline, CDR1 is SQVTM and CDR2 ANQGSEA. V gave up 6 bases and J gave up 2 bases; unmatched junction bases: 4. The CDR3 extends over 13 amino acids. The chain's CDR3 is CSVGTSETYEQYF. DNA for the CDR3: TGCAGCGTGGGGACTAGCGAAACCTACGAGCAGTACTTC.

V gene TRBV25-1 combines with J gene TRBJ1-2, with 7 bases identical to TRBD1. Per germline, CDR1 MGHDK and CDR2 SYGVNS. The CDR3 covers 15 residues. The V gene end was trimmed by 6 bases and the J gene end by 6 bases; junction bases not matched to a gene: 13. The CDR3 here is CASSQGEAYSDGYTF. CDR3 DNA sequence: TGTGCCAGCAGCCAGGGGGAGGCTTATTCTGATGGCTACACCTTC.

This clone was counted a few times. This chain links TRBV28 with TRBJ2-3; 11 bases map to TRBD2. The CDR3 runs to 15 residues. Per germline, CDR1 MDHEN and CDR2 SYDVKM. Trimming at V came to 5 bases and at J to 3 bases, leaving 4 bases not matched to a gene. The CDR3 is CASSPRTSGTDTQYF. DNA for the CDR3: TGTGCCAGCAGTCCCAGGACTAGCGGGACAGATACGCAGTATTTT.

This clone was seen more than once but under ten times. CDR3: CASKLPGQRPLEQYV. CDR3 sequence (DNA): TGTGCCAGCAAGTTACCGGGACAGAGACCTCTTGAGCAGTACGTC. The chain recombines TRBV28 with TRBJ2-7, with 7 bases that match TRBD1. Per the germline V gene, CDR1 is MDHEN and CDR2 is SYDVKM. The CDR3 extends over 15 amino acids. J lost 7 bases, V lost 7 bases, and 16 bases had no gene match.

The V call is TRBV10-1, the J call TRBJ1-1; 8 nucleotides line up with TRBD1. This CDR3 is built from 14 residues. Trimming took 3 bases from V and 5 from J; bases not matched to a gene: 5. The germline gives CDR1 WNHNN, CDR2 SYGVQD (reference sequence). The CDR3 coding sequence is TGCGCCAGCAGTGATTTCAGGGGGCAAACTGAAGCTTTCTTT. Its protein is CASSDFRGQTEAFF.

This clone turned up a few times. This rearrangement joins TRBV9 to TRBJ2-2; 7 nucleotides line up with TRBD2. Germline values: CDR1 SGDLS, CDR2 YYNGEE. The CDR3 is 16 residues long. Trimming took 0 bases from V and 3 from J; bases not matched to a gene: 5. CDR3 sequence reads: CASSVVSGKYTGELFF. The CDR3 DNA follows: TGTGCCAGCAGCGTAGTGAGCGGGAAGTACACCGGGGAGCTGTTTTTT.

The chain combines TRBV27 with TRBJ2-7; D may be TRBD2 (5 bases). V was trimmed by 3 bases and J by 3 bases, leaving 9 bases between them. CDR1 and CDR2 (germline): MNHEY, SMNVEV (reference sequence). The CDR3 spans 13 residues. Here the CDR3 DNA reads TGTGCCAGCAGTTTCGAACGGGACTACGAGCAGTACTTC. This codes for CASSFERDYEQYF.

In nucleotides, the CDR3 is TGTGCCAGCAGCCCCGGACAGGTGGGCGACTATGGCTACACCTTC. Residues: CASSPGQVGDYGYTF. The V gene is TRBV11-2, the J gene TRBJ1-2; TRBD1 matches at 7 bases. Per germline, CDR1 SGHAT and CDR2 FQNNGV. V lost 5 bases and J lost 3; bases outside the gene matches: 9. The length of the CDR3 is 15 residues.

This chain links TRBV10-1 with TRBJ2-7; 7 bases match TRBD2. V lost 3 bases, J lost 2 bases, and 7 bases stayed unmatched. Germline V CDR1 and CDR2: WNHNN, SYGVQD (reference sequence). The CDR3 runs 15 residues. DNA for the CDR3: TGCGCCAGCAGTGATGGGGAGGGAGGAACCTACGAGCAGTACTTC. This encodes CASSDGEGGTYEQYF.